This passage covers 12 T cell receptor beta chains from one sample sequenced in a study of shared clonotypes between healthy human individuals. Sequencing was performed with immunoSEQ multiplex PCR; in TCRdb, only in-frame clones are kept and a portion is missing. The sample has approximately 1,500,000 clones; roughly 98% are singletons. What was sequenced was naive CD4+ T cells sorted from blood. Subset given: CD45RA+ positively selected. The receptors come from a man aged 30-40 years in good health.

The chain employs TRBV7-8 and TRBJ2-7; perhaps TRBD2 as D (5 bases). The CDR3 is 11 amino acids. V was trimmed by 10 bases and J by 0 bases, leaving 7 bases between them. Germline V gene data show CDR1 as SGHVS and CDR2 as FQNEAQ. This chain's CDR3 is CATGYSYEQYF. CDR3 sequence (DNA): TGTGCCACGGGGTACTCCTACGAGCAGTACTTC.

The V gene is TRBV9, the J gene TRBJ2-1; a possible D gene is TRBD2 (7 bases). The CDR3 is 15 amino acids. The germline V gene encodes CDR1 SGDLS and CDR2 YYNGEE. V was shortened by 5 bases and J by 4 bases, with 16 bases between the two germline ends. The CDR3 nucleotides read TGTGCCAGCAGTACTAGCGAGGGGGTATACAATGAGCAGTTCTTC. Amino acids: CASSTSEGVYNEQFF.

The V gene is TRBV25-1, the J gene TRBJ2-1; 7 bases agree with TRBD1. V lost 2 bases to trimming and J lost 9 bases; unmatched junction nucleotides: 10. Germline V gene sequence: CDR1 MGHDK, CDR2 SYGVNS. This CDR3 region has 15 residues. In nucleotides, the CDR3 is TGTGCCAGCAGTGAACCGGGACAGATCCACAGTGAGCAGTTCTTC. Translating it yields CASSEPGQIHSEQFF.

The CDR3 DNA follows: TGTGCCAGCAGCCCACATGCGGCAGAGACCCAGTACTTC. Translating it yields CASSPHAAETQYF. V and J are TRBV28 and TRBJ2-5, with unresolved D. V lost 6 bases, J lost 4 bases, and 12 bases lay in between. Germline loops: CDR1 MDHEN, CDR2 SYDVKM. This CDR3 has 13 residues.

The chain joins TRBV5-8 to TRBJ2-3, with 14 bases aligning to TRBD2. The germline V gene encodes CDR1 SGHTS and CDR2 YDEGEE. The CDR3 sequence is 16 residues long. V lost 3 bases and J lost 5; bases outside the gene matches: 5. The DNA for the CDR3 is TGTGCCAGCAGCTCGGGACTAGCGGGAGCATTAGATACGCAGTATTTT. Encoded protein: CASSSGLAGALDTQYF.

This clone came up once. The chain couples TRBV11-3 to TRBJ2-7; the D gene is possibly TRBD1 (6 bases). There are 14 residues in the CDR3. CDR1 is SGHNT, CDR2 YENEEA, per germline. The germline V and J ends were trimmed by 1 base and 3 bases, with 10 bases remaining between them. This CDR3 is CASSLARGGYEQYF. For the CDR3, the DNA is TGTGCCAGCAGCTTAGCCAGGGGTGGCTACGAGCAGTACTTC.

This sequence joins TRBV2 and TRBJ1-2; no clear D gene. The V end was cut by 2 bases, the J end by 8 bases, with 12 bases between. This CDR3 contains 13 residues. Germline lookup yields CDR1 SNHLY and CDR2 FYNNEI. Written as DNA, the CDR3 is TGTGCCAGCAGTGAATCCGCCTCGTGGGGCTACACCTTC. Translating it yields CASSESASWGYTF.

The rearrangement uses TRBV6-4 and TRBJ2-1, with 8 positions matching TRBD2. Germline V gene sequence: CDR1 MRHNA, CDR2 SNTAGT. This CDR3 spans 14 amino acids. Trimming at V came to 6 bases and at J to 6 bases, leaving 7 bases not matched to a gene. CDR3 nucleotides: TGTGCCAGCAGGGATCTAGCGGGCACCAATGAGCAGTTCTTC. Encoded protein: CASRDLAGTNEQFF.

This sequence joins TRBV18 and TRBJ2-2; D is ambiguous. The V end was cut by 2 bases, the J end by 7 bases, with 20 bases between. In germline, CDR1 is KGHSH, CDR2 LQKENI. The CDR3 sequence is 17 residues long. The CDR3 region is CASSPIPITRDGGELFF. CDR3 nucleotide sequence: TGTGCCAGCTCACCAATTCCCATCACTCGTGACGGCGGGGAGCTGTTTTTT.

The sample holds one count of this clone. This chain connects TRBV11-2 to TRBJ2-5, with D perhaps TRBD2 (5 bases). The germline gives CDR1 SGHAT, CDR2 FQNNGV. V shed 5 bases and J shed 0 bases, with 13 bases lying between them. CDR3 length: 15 residues. The CDR3 is CASSNLRGYQETQYF. The CDR3 DNA is TGTGCCAGCAGCAATCTGCGCGGGTACCAAGAGACCCAGTACTTC.

The chain is built from TRBV5-1 and TRBJ2-1, with 9 bases matching TRBD1. There are 14 residues in the CDR3. Germline trimming cut 4 bases from V and 7 bases from J; bases unmatched to any gene: 6. Germline-derived CDR1 and CDR2 are SGHRS and YFSETQ. This CDR3 is CASSPETGGNEQFF. As DNA, the CDR3 is TGCGCCAGCAGCCCCGAGACAGGGGGGAATGAGCAGTTCTTC.

The rearrangement uses TRBV6-1 and TRBJ2-1; D is unresolved. This CDR3 is 13 amino acids long. V lost 7 bases and J lost 1, with 8 bases in between. Germline CDR1 reads MNHNS; CDR2 reads SASEGT. The CDR3 loop is CASKQLSYNEQFF. CDR3 nucleotide sequence: TGTGCCAGCAAACAGCTATCCTACAATGAGCAGTTCTTC.